Below are 4 T cell receptor beta chains sequenced from a single sample in a study of response to subunit inactivated influenza vaccine. TCRdb re-called the RT-PCR reads through MiXCR, storing one row per CDR3 protein. The table shows some 550,000 distinct CDR3 sequences, with under 30% occurring only once. These records were also assigned to another study, of T cells expressing NK-cell markers. That paper adds: cDNA encoding TCR beta was synthesized via 5'RACE template switching incorporating UMIs.

Specimen: CD4+ T cells sorted from PBMCs, collected approximately 12 days after vaccination. These receptors all stem from a man aged 50-60 years who received an inactivated influenza vaccine.

The chain employs TRBV5-4 and TRBJ1-2; weak D call: TRBD1 (5 bases). The CDR3 is 14 amino acids. V was trimmed by 4 bases and J by 5 bases, leaving 15 bases between them. Germline assignment: CDR1 SGHNT and CDR2 YYREEE (reference sequence). CDR3 residues: CASSVSGTAYGYTF. Written as DNA, the CDR3 is TGTGCCAGCAGCGTATCCGGGACTGCTTATGGCTACACCTTC.

This clonotype appeared many times. The chain employs TRBV6-5 and TRBJ1-6; D gene uncertain. Per the germline V gene, CDR1 is MNHEY and CDR2 is SVGAGI. The CDR3 extends over 17 amino acids. V lost 0 bases to trimming and J lost 0 bases, with 9 bases between them. The CDR3 DNA sequence: TGTGCCAGCAGTTACTCCGGTATCTACTCCTATAATTCACCCCTCCACTTT. Translated, it gives CASSYSGIYSYNSPLHF.

This clonotype has only a few counts. The CDR3 nucleotides read TGTGCCAGCAGCTTAACCATAGGACAGGGGGCCCCCGGGGAGCTGTTTTTT. This codes for CASSLTIGQGAPGELFF. The rearrangement joins TRBV7-3 to TRBJ2-2, with 11 bases that match TRBD1. The CDR3 consists of 17 residues. V lost 0 bases, J lost 6 bases, and 6 bases stayed unmatched. Germline CDR1 SGHTA, CDR2 FQGTGA.

J is TRBJ1-1 and V is TRBV6-1; D perhaps matches TRBD1 (6 bases). The CDR3 extends over 15 amino acids. With 7 bases removed from V and 7 bases from J, the gap between germline ends came to 22 bases. CDR1 is MNHNS and CDR2 is SASEGT in the germline V gene. For the CDR3, the DNA is TGTGCCAGCAAAACGGGGGCGAATGTAGGAGGTGAAGCTTTCTTT. The encoded protein is CASKTGANVGGEAFF.